This TCR beta chain was recovered during a study of blood T cells in healthy people across ages. A second about 7 to 12 cycle PCR used barcoded and J-beta primers. TCRdb re-analysed the 5' RACE reads in MiXCR, keeping a single row per CDR3 protein. The sample lists fewer than 800,000 distinct CDR3 sequences, approximately 50% seen once, with roughly a third in the top ten. The length of the CDR3 is 15 residues. Trimming removed 1 base from V and 3 bases from J, with 12 bases in between. CDR1 and CDR2 from the germline V gene are SGHAT and FQNNGV. This clonotype appeared a few times. This sequence originates from an older woman in good health. The chain carries TRBV11-2 and TRBJ2-5; weak D call: TRBD1 (5 bases). The specimen was blood. CDR3 in amino acids: CASSLGTLIEETQYF. DNA for the CDR3: TGTGCCAGCAGCTTAGGGACACTCATCGAAGAGACCCAGTACTTC.